The 27 T cell receptor beta chains listed next were all sequenced from one sample in a study of PD-1 blockade in classical Hodgkin lymphoma. Profiling relied on immunoSEQ multiplex PCR, and the TCRdb table lists in-frame clones only, not all of them. The sample has more than 70,000 clones, over 90% seen once. Each of the patients experienced relapse following autologous stem cell transplantation, and their brentuximab vedotin exposure differed. Source: peripheral blood mononuclear cells (PBMCs), taken before the second cycle of nivolumab. The receptors shown here come from a human donor with classical Hodgkin lymphoma.

The chain links TRBV7-8 to TRBJ2-1, with TRBD2 identical over 7 bases. V gave up 5 bases and J gave up 3 bases; unmatched junction bases: 25. There are 21 residues in the CDR3. Germline assignment: CDR1 SGHVS and CDR2 FQNEAQ. CDR3 coding DNA: TGTGCCAGCAGCCGAACTTACGCGGGAAGCGGGAACGGGGCTGGCTACAATGAGCAGTTCTTC. Translated: CASSRTYAGSGNGAGYNEQFF.

The V gene is TRBV28, the J gene TRBJ1-3; no firm D call. Germline V gives CDR1 MDHEN, CDR2 SYDVKM. V was trimmed by 3 bases and J by 3 bases, leaving 9 bases between them. The CDR3 runs 14 residues. The CDR3 here is CASSFWRSGNTIYF. CDR3 coding DNA: TGTGCCAGCAGTTTTTGGCGGAGTGGAAACACCATATATTTT. The full variable domain, with the rest looked up from reference TRBV28 and TRBJ1-3, is DVKVTQSSRYLVKRTGEKVFLECVQDMDHENMFWYRQDPGLGLRLIYFSYDVKMKEKGDIPEGYSVSREKKERFSLILESASTNQTSMYLCASSFWRSGNTIYFGEGSWLTVV.

This chain connects TRBV21-1 to TRBJ1-2. TRBV21-1 is shown as a pseudogene. The CDR3 length is 19 residues. The CDR3 nucleotides are TGTGCCAGCAGCAAGATGGGCCATAGGCAGATGGACGCGTCTGCTGGCTACACCTTC. As protein: CASSKMGHRQMDASAGYTF.

The DNA for the CDR3 is TGTGCCAGCAGTTTATTGACAGGGCCTGGTGGGGCCAACGTCCTGACTTTC. Translation: CASSLLTGPGGANVLTF. The chain employs TRBV27 and TRBJ2-6; 7 nucleotides match TRBD1. CDR3 size: 17 residues. V shed 1 base and J 3 bases; nucleotides not matched to a gene: 6. From germline, CDR1 is MNHEY and CDR2 SMNVEV (reference sequence).

The chain links TRBV2 to TRBJ1-1, with unresolved D. Trimming stripped 5 bases from V and 3 bases from J, with 10 bases between. This CDR3 spans 13 amino acids. Germline lookup yields CDR1 SNHLY and CDR2 FYNNEI. As DNA, the CDR3 is TGTGCCAGCAGTCCGAGGTGGGACACTGAAGCTTTCTTT. Encoded protein: CASSPRWDTEAFF.

CDR3 residues: CASSEGSGDRLGSGRWEGEQFF. The CDR3 coding sequence is TGTGCCAGCAGTGAAGGGTCAGGGGACCGTCTCGGTAGCGGGAGGTGGGAGGGTGAGCAGTTCTTC. V is TRBV2 and J is TRBJ2-1, with TRBD2 identical over 10 bases. Germline CDR1 reads SNHLY; CDR2 reads FYNNEI. The ends lost 1 base at V and 9 bases at J; junction bases unmatched: 27. The CDR3 sequence is 22 residues long.

This clone was counted a few times. The gene calls are TRBV15 and TRBJ1-1, with a tentative D call TRBD1 (6 bases). The CDR3 is 14 amino acids. Germline V CDR1 and CDR2: LNHNV, YYDKDF (reference sequence). V was shortened by 5 bases and J by 7 bases, with 17 bases between the two germline ends. The CDR3 DNA follows: TGTGCCACCAGCGGACGGGACAACCGAATTGAAGCTTTCTTT. This encodes CATSGRDNRIEAFF.

The chain links TRBV4-2 to TRBJ2-1, with 9 nucleotides matching TRBD1. The CDR3 covers 16 residues. V dropped 6 bases and J dropped 0; count of bases not matched to a gene: 6. From germline, CDR1 is LGHNA and CDR2 YNFKEQ. This CDR3 reads CASSVTGGSSYNEQFF. The CDR3 DNA reads TGTGCCAGCAGTGTAACAGGGGGCAGCTCCTACAATGAGCAGTTCTTC.

The chain employs TRBV28 and TRBJ1-1; D unresolved. V lost 2 bases and J 4 bases, leaving 17 bases between the germline ends. In germline, CDR1 is MDHEN, CDR2 SYDVKM. CDR3 length: 16 residues. Written as DNA, the CDR3 is TGTGCCAGCAGTTTAGGGCAGCTGGGTCCCCTCACTGAAGCTTTCTTT. Its translation is CASSLGQLGPLTEAFF.

This chain links TRBV18 with TRBJ1-6, with 8 bases identical to TRBD1. J was trimmed by 7 bases and V by 4 bases; bases with no gene match: 9. Germline assignment: CDR1 KGHSH and CDR2 LQKENI. The CDR3 contains 16 residues. As DNA, the CDR3 is TGTGCCAGCTCACTCGACAGGGGTTCTATGAATTCACCCCTCCACTTT. Protein: CASSLDRGSMNSPLHF. The full variable domain, completed using reference TRBV18 and TRBJ1-6, is NAGVMQNPRHLVRRRGQEARLRCSPMKGHSHVYWYRQLPEEGLKFMVYLQKENIIDESGMPKERFSAEFPKEGPSILRIQQVVRGDSAAYFCASSLDRGSMNSPLHFGNGTRLTVT.

The chain recombines TRBV18 with TRBJ1-2; 11 nucleotides match TRBD1. The CDR3 extends over 17 amino acids. Germline V lookup: CDR1 KGHSH, CDR2 LQKENI. The J segment lost 4 bases and the V segment lost 1 base, leaving 8 bases of the junction unmatched. The CDR3 bases are TGTGCCAGCTCACCACTCACCGGGACAGGGGGGTCCTATGGCTACACCTTC. It codes for CASSPLTGTGGSYGYTF.

This clone was seen more than once but under ten times. The chain links TRBV11-2 to TRBJ1-1, with D uncertain. Trimming removed 6 bases from V and 3 bases from J, with 11 bases in between. Germline assignment: CDR1 SGHAT and CDR2 FQNNGV. This CDR3 is 13 amino acids long. The DNA of the CDR3 is TGTGCCAGCAGGCGGGGAAGGGACACTGAAGCTTTCTTT. This encodes CASRRGRDTEAFF.

The chain combines TRBV27 with TRBJ2-7; D may be TRBD1 (6 bases). V dropped 6 bases and J dropped 3 bases, with 12 bases sitting between them. CDR3 length: 13 residues. Germline CDR1 MNHEY, CDR2 SMNVEV (reference sequence). Here the CDR3 reads CASSQGSDYEQYF. CDR3 nucleotide sequence: TGTGCCAGCAGCCAGGGGAGCGACTACGAGCAGTACTTC.

DNA of the CDR3: TGTGCCAGCAGTCCGGGACAGGGTTTAAACACCATATATTTT. This gives the protein CASSPGQGLNTIYF. The genes are TRBV6-1 and TRBJ1-3; 9 bases are shared with TRBD1. The CDR3 contains 14 residues. CDR1 is MNHNS and CDR2 is SASEGT in the germline V gene. V lost 5 bases to trimming and J lost 6 bases; unmatched junction nucleotides: 5.

J is TRBJ1-1 and V is TRBV5-1; D gene unclear. The V and J ends lost 4 bases and 1 base respectively, with 8 bases between them. Germline values: CDR1 SGHRS, CDR2 YFSETQ. The CDR3 contains 13 residues. The DNA for the CDR3 is TGCGCCAGCAGCGCCGGCGCGAACACTGAAGCTTTCTTT. Translation: CASSAGANTEAFF. Looking up the rest from reference TRBV5-1 and TRBJ1-1 gives the full variable domain: KAGVTQTPRYLIKTRGQQVTLSCSPISGHRSVSWYQQTPGQGLQFLFEYFSETQRNKGNFPGRFSGRQFSNSRSEMNVSTLELGDSALYLCASSAGANTEAFFGQGTRLTVV.

The rearrangement joins TRBV4-2 to TRBJ2-1, with D possibly being TRBD2 (7 bases). The V gene lost 3 bases and the J gene lost 6 bases, with 15 bases spanning the gap. This CDR3 is built from 15 residues. Germline-derived CDR1 and CDR2 are LGHNA and YNFKEQ. The CDR3 coding sequence is TGTGCCAGCAGCCAGGGGGGGGCCAACACCAATGAGCAGTTCTTC. It encodes CASSQGGANTNEQFF.

The gene calls are TRBV19 and TRBJ2-1, with TRBD1 matching 7 bases. This CDR3 has 13 amino acids. The V segment lost 6 bases and the J segment 6 bases; nucleotides outside the gene matches: 5. The germline CDR1 and CDR2 sequences are LNHDA and SQIVND (reference sequence). CDR3 in amino acids: CASREDRANEQFF. In nucleotides, the CDR3 is TGTGCCAGTAGGGAAGACAGGGCCAATGAGCAGTTCTTC.

This clone was seen a single time. J is TRBJ1-5 and V is TRBV27; D call uncertain. The CDR3 is 13 residues long. The V end was cut by 4 bases, the J end by 7 bases, with 11 bases between. Germline V CDR1 and CDR2: MNHEY, SMNVEV (reference sequence). The DNA for the CDR3 is TGTGCCAGCAGTTCGAGGGTAGGCCAGCCCCAGCATTTT. Protein: CASSSRVGQPQHF.

V usage is TRBV14 and J usage is TRBJ2-1; possible D gene TRBD2, 6 bases. V was shortened by 5 bases and J by 7 bases, with 12 bases between the two germline ends. CDR3 length: 13 residues. CDR1 is SGHDN and CDR2 is FVKESK in the germline V gene. The CDR3 nucleotides are TGTGCCAGCAGCGGACGACTAGGGAATGAGCAGTTCTTC. Translating it yields CASSGRLGNEQFF. Looking up the rest from reference TRBV14 and TRBJ2-1 gives the full variable domain: EAGVTQFPSHSVIEKGQTVTLRCDPISGHDNLYWYRRVMGKEIKFLLHFVKESKQDESGMPNNRFLAERTGGTYSTLKVQPAELEDSGVYFCASSGRLGNEQFFGPGTRLTVL.

This sequence joins TRBV28 and TRBJ2-7, with D unclear. Germline V lookup: CDR1 MDHEN, CDR2 SYDVKM. This CDR3 has 14 amino acids. The V and J ends lost 3 bases and 2 bases respectively, with 11 bases between them. The CDR3 bases are TGTGCCAGCAGTTTCTCTAGTATCCCCTACGAGCAGTACTTC. As protein: CASSFSSIPYEQYF.

J is TRBJ2-3 and V is TRBV2; 7 bases line up with TRBD2. V shed 8 bases and J 2 bases; nucleotides not matched to a gene: 4. Germline V lookup: CDR1 SNHLY, CDR2 FYNNEI. The CDR3 is made up of 13 amino acids. CDR3 in amino acids: CASLADPTDTQYF. In DNA form, the CDR3 reads TGTGCCAGCCTAGCGGATCCCACAGATACGCAGTATTTT. The complete variable domain, with remaining parts taken from reference TRBV2 and TRBJ2-3, reads EPEVTQTPSHQVTQMGQEVILRCVPISNHLYFYWYRQILGQKVEFLVSFYNNEISEKSEIFDDQFSVERPDGSNFTLKIRSTKLEDSAMYFCASLADPTDTQYFGPGTRLTVL.

Turning to this clone: Germline and junction disagree at one end, which may indicate a read error. This chain connects TRBV6-1 to TRBJ2-7; D remains unclear. From germline, CDR1 is MNHNS and CDR2 SASEGT. CDR3 length equals 9 residues. CDR3 sequence: CASSARLDF. The CDR3 bases are TGTGCCAGCAGCGCGAGGTTGGACTTC.

J is TRBJ2-7 and V is TRBV11-1; 10 bases match TRBD1. This CDR3 contains 14 residues. The trim removed 5 bases at V and 4 bases at J, leaving 5 bases unmatched. Germline V gene sequence: CDR1 SGHAT, CDR2 FQDESV (reference sequence). The chain's CDR3 is CASSHRDRGYEQYF. Written as DNA, the CDR3 is TGTGCCAGCAGCCACCGGGACAGGGGTTACGAGCAGTACTTC.

The chain carries TRBV11-3 and TRBJ2-2; unclear D gene. This CDR3 spans 14 amino acids. Deletions cut 0 bases from V and 4 bases from J, with 6 bases between. The V gene's germline CDR1 is SGHNT and CDR2 YENEEA. For the CDR3, the DNA is TGTGCCAGCAGCTTAGACCATTCCACCGGGGAGCTGTTTTTT. Amino acid sequence: CASSLDHSTGELFF.

The chain recombines TRBV9 with TRBJ1-1; D uncertain. CDR3 size: 13 residues. The V gene lost 7 bases and the J gene lost 2 bases, with 12 bases spanning the gap. The germline V gene encodes CDR1 SGDLS and CDR2 YYNGEE. The CDR3 DNA follows: TGTGCCAGCCGTGGAGTTATTAACACTGAAGCTTTCTTT. This encodes CASRGVINTEAFF.

The genes are TRBV28 and TRBJ2-7, with D possibly being TRBD1 or TRBD2 (5 bases each). The CDR3 extends over 14 amino acids. Germline lookup yields CDR1 MDHEN and CDR2 SYDVKM. Trimming left V 3 bases short and J 3 bases short, with 12 bases between. The chain's CDR3 is CASSLRDRDYEQYF. In DNA form, the CDR3 reads TGTGCCAGCAGTTTGAGGGACCGAGACTACGAGCAGTACTTC.

The chain is built from TRBV27 and TRBJ1-1; TRBD1 aligns across 7 bases. Germline V gene data show CDR1 as MNHEY and CDR2 as SMNVEV (reference sequence). The CDR3 is made up of 14 amino acids. The V gene end was trimmed by 5 bases and the J gene end by 6 bases; junction bases not matched to a gene: 9. The CDR3 protein is CASSLDYRGSEAFF. The DNA of the CDR3 is TGTGCCAGCAGTCTAGATTACAGGGGATCTGAAGCTTTCTTT.